These 19 T cell receptor beta chains share one sample of origin, sequenced in a study of blood T cell repertoires in COVID-19. Sequenced by immunoSEQ multiplex PCR; TCRdb stores in-frame clones only, minus some. Here the sample spans 60,000 to 65,000 clones, approximately 79% being singletons. The sequenced sample was peripheral blood. Receptors originate from a woman older than 75 with active or convalescent COVID-19.

V gene TRBV5-6 combines with J gene TRBJ1-1; D possibly corresponds to TRBD1 (6 bases). V was clipped by 3 bases and J by 1 base, with 13 bases between them. The CDR3 spans 15 residues. Germline V gene data show CDR1 as SGHDT and CDR2 as YYEEEE. Here the CDR3 DNA reads TGTGCCAGCAGCTCTCGCAGGGGCGGGAACACTGAAGCTTTCTTT. It encodes CASSSRRGGNTEAFF.

The CDR3 spells CASSQHRDYPYEQYF. The CDR3 DNA reads TGTGCCAGCAGCCAACACCGGGACTACCCCTACGAGCAGTACTTC. This sequence joins TRBV14 and TRBJ2-7; 7 bases match TRBD2. CDR1 and CDR2 from the germline V gene are SGHDN and FVKESK. Unmatched junction bases numbered 6, after V lost 2 bases and J lost 2 bases. The CDR3 is 15 amino acids.

The gene calls are TRBV4-2 and TRBJ2-5, with 11 bases that match TRBD2. The CDR3 runs 16 residues. Germline loops: CDR1 LGHNA, CDR2 YNFKEQ. The ends lost 5 bases at V and 0 bases at J; junction bases unmatched: 5. The CDR3 coding sequence is TGTGCCAGCAGCGGACTAGCGGGCGGTTACCAAGAGACCCAGTACTTC. This codes for CASSGLAGGYQETQYF.

The chain combines TRBV5-1 with TRBJ2-2, with unresolved D. V was shortened by 0 bases and J by 0 bases, with 9 bases between the two germline ends. CDR3 length: 16 amino acids. The germline V gene has CDR1 SGHRS and CDR2 YFSETQ. CDR3 amino acids: CASSLAQSANTGELFF. The DNA for the CDR3 is TGCGCCAGCAGCTTGGCCCAGAGCGCGAACACCGGGGAGCTGTTTTTT.

This rearrangement joins TRBV4-2 to TRBJ2-1; 8 bases map to TRBD2. With V trimmed by 6 bases and J by 6 bases, 16 bases remained unmatched. Per germline, CDR1 LGHNA and CDR2 YNFKEQ. CDR3 size: 17 residues. As DNA, the CDR3 is TGTGCCAGCAGTCATCCCGGCCGGGGGGGCCGTTTCAATGAGCAGTTCTTC. This gives the protein CASSHPGRGGRFNEQFF.

This clone was seen once. J is TRBJ1-1 and V is TRBV10-2; the D is unclear. The V end was cut by 7 bases, the J end by 0 bases, with 12 bases between. CDR3 length: 14 amino acids. Germline CDR1 and CDR2: WSHSY and SAAADI. The chain's CDR3 is CASIAEEVNTEAFF. The CDR3, as DNA: TGCGCCAGCATCGCCGAAGAGGTGAACACTGAAGCTTTCTTT.

This chain connects TRBV6-1 to TRBJ2-3; no definite D call. Germline V gene data show CDR1 as MNHNS and CDR2 as SASEGT. The CDR3 has 15 residues. Trimming removed 2 bases at V and 4 bases at J, with 13 bases between. In DNA form, the CDR3 reads TGTGCCAGCAGTGAATCGGATGGAGTGGCAGATACGCAGTATTTT. Protein: CASSESDGVADTQYF.

The CDR3 loop is CSVDVNTEAFF. The CDR3 nucleotides are TGCAGCGTTGACGTGAACACTGAAGCTTTCTTT. This chain uses TRBV29-1 with TRBJ1-1; D is uncertain. Trimming removed 3 bases at V and 0 bases at J, with 2 bases between. The germline V gene has CDR1 SQVTM and CDR2 ANQGSEA. This CDR3 is 11 amino acids long.

CDR3 DNA sequence: TGTGCAAGTCGCTTAAGTCTGGGCGCGGGTTTCAATCAGCCCCAGCATTTT. Translation: CASRLSLGAGFNQPQHF. The rearrangement links TRBV12-2 to TRBJ1-5. TRBV12-2 is a pseudogene locus. The CDR3 has 17 amino acids.

The rearrangement joins TRBV30 to TRBJ1-3, with TRBD1 matching 11 bases. The CDR3 sequence is 18 residues long. The germline V gene encodes CDR1 GTSNPN and CDR2 SVGIG (reference sequence). The V segment lost 0 bases and the J segment 1 base; nucleotides outside the gene matches: 8. CDR3 nucleotide sequence: TGTGCCTGGAGTGTCGGGACAGGGGGGCTCTTTTCTGGAAACACCATATATTTT. Amino acid sequence: CAWSVGTGGLFSGNTIYF.

The genes are TRBV12-5 and TRBJ1-1; possible D gene TRBD1, 5 bases. CDR1 and CDR2 (germline): LGHNT, FRNRAP. This CDR3 is built from 17 residues. V lost 1 base and J lost 1, with 16 bases in between. In DNA form, the CDR3 reads TGTGCTAGTGGTTTGGAAATCAGGGAGGGTTGGAACACTGAAGCTTTCTTT. Its protein is CASGLEIREGWNTEAFF.

This clone has just one count. J is TRBJ2-5 and V is TRBV4-1; 11 bases are shared with TRBD2. Trimming at V came to 1 base and at J to 4 bases, leaving 5 bases not matched to a gene. This CDR3 contains 16 residues. Germline V lookup: CDR1 MGHRA, CDR2 YSYEKL. In nucleotides, the CDR3 is TGCGCCAGCAGCCAAGGGCTAGCGGGGGGTGGAGAGACCCAGTACTTC. Translating gives CASSQGLAGGGETQYF.

This clone is a singleton in its sample. V and J are TRBV6-6 and TRBJ2-2; D is undetermined. The V gene lost 5 bases and the J gene lost 6 bases, with 22 bases spanning the gap. Per the germline V gene, CDR1 is MNHNY and CDR2 is SVGAGI (reference sequence). The CDR3 is made up of 17 amino acids. The DNA for the CDR3 is TGTGCCAGCAGTCCCCTCGGAGCACCCCGAGCGTCCGGGGAGCTGTTTTTT. As protein: CASSPLGAPRASGELFF.

This chain joins TRBV25-1 and TRBJ1-6; possible D gene TRBD1, 6 bases. The CDR3 is made up of 14 amino acids. Germline loops: CDR1 MGHDK, CDR2 SYGVNS. Trimming took off 7 bases at V and 3 bases at J, with 10 bases between the two ends. This CDR3 is CASTATGYNSPLHF. The CDR3 region has the DNA TGTGCCAGCACCGCGACAGGCTATAATTCACCCCTCCACTTT.

This chain uses TRBV5-1 with TRBJ1-2, with D unresolved. The germline V gene encodes CDR1 SGHRS and CDR2 YFSETQ. The CDR3 covers 15 residues. Between the trimmed V and J ends, which lost 0 bases and 0 bases, there was a span of 9 bases. Here the CDR3 reads CASSLGSLANYGYTF. The CDR3 nucleotides read TGCGCCAGCAGCTTGGGGTCGTTAGCTAACTATGGCTACACCTTC. The variable domain in full, completed from reference TRBV5-1 and TRBJ1-2, reads KAGVTQTPRYLIKTRGQQVTLSCSPISGHRSVSWYQQTPGQGLQFLFEYFSETQRNKGNFPGRFSGRQFSNSRSEMNVSTLELGDSALYLCASSLGSLANYGYTFGSGTRLTVV.

This clone was recorded only once. The chain carries TRBV10-3 and TRBJ2-7, with D maybe TRBD1 (5 bases). The CDR3 is 15 amino acids. CDR1 and CDR2 (germline): ENHRY, SYGVKD. Deletions cut 10 bases from V and 5 bases from J, with 24 bases between. CDR3: CATHKDNAIPDEQYF. CDR3 sequence (DNA): TGTGCCACCCATAAGGACAACGCAATCCCGGACGAGCAGTACTTC.

The chain joins TRBV5-1 to TRBJ1-3, with TRBD1 as a possible D gene (6 bases). Germline V lookup: CDR1 SGHRS, CDR2 YFSETQ. The CDR3 length is 16 residues. Deletions cut 2 bases from V and 0 bases from J, with 12 bases between. The DNA for the CDR3 is TGCGCCAGCAGCTTAACAGGGTCCCTCTCTGGAAACACCATATATTTT. Translated, it gives CASSLTGSLSGNTIYF.

The genes are TRBV30 and TRBJ1-2, with a weak D call TRBD1 (6 bases). This CDR3 has 14 residues. From germline, CDR1 is GTSNPN and CDR2 SVGIG (reference sequence). Trimming shortened V by 2 bases and J by 4 bases, and 14 bases separated the two germline ends. For the CDR3, the DNA is TGTGCCTGGAGTAGACAGACAGGAGGCTATGGCTACACCTTC. Amino acids: CAWSRQTGGYGYTF. The whole variable domain, remainder taken from reference TRBV30 and TRBJ1-2, is SQTIHQWPATLVQPVGSPLSLECTVEGTSNPNLYWYRQAAGRGLQLLFYSVGIGQISSEVPQNLSASRPQDRQFILSSKKLLLSDSGFYLCAWSRQTGGYGYTFGSGTRLTVV.

This clone was picked up many times. This chain uses TRBV6-1 with TRBJ1-5; tentative D call: TRBD1 (5 bases). V dropped 3 bases and J dropped 5 bases, with 17 bases sitting between them. This CDR3 is built from 16 residues. Germline V gene lookup returns CDR1 MNHNS and CDR2 SASEGT. The CDR3 reads CASSENGGTADQPQHF. The CDR3 DNA sequence: TGTGCCAGCAGTGAGAACGGAGGGACGGCTGATCAGCCCCAGCATTTT.